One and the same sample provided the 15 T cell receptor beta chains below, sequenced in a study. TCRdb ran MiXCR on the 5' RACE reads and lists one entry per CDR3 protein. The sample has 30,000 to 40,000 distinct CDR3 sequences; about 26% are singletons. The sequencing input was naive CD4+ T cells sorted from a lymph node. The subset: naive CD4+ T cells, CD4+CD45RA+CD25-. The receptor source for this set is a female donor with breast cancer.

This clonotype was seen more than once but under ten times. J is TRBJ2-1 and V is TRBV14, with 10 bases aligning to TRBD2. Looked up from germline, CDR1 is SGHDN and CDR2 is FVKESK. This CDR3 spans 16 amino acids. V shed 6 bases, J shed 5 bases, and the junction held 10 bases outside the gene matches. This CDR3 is CASRPLSGRANNEQFF. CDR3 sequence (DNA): TGTGCCAGCAGACCTCTCAGCGGGAGGGCCAACAATGAGCAGTTCTTC.

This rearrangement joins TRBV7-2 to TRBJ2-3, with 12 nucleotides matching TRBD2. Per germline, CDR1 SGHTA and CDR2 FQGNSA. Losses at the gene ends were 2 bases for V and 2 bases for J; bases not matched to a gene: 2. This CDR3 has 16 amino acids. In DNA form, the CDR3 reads TGTGCCAGCAGCTTAACTAGCGGGGGGTTCACAGATACGCAGTATTTT. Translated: CASSLTSGGFTDTQYF. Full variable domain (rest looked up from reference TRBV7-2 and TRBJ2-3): GAGVSQSPSNKVTEKGKDVELRCDPISGHTALYWYRQSLGQGLEFLIYFQGNSAPDKSGLPSDRFSAERTGGSVSTLTIQRTQQEDSAVYLCASSLTSGGFTDTQYFGPGTRLTVL.

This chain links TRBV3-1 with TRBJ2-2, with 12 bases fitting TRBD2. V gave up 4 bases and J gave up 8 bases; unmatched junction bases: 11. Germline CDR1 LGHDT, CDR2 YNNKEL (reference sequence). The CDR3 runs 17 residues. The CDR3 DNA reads TGTGCCAGCAGCCCGACAAGGACTAGCGGGATTGCTGGGGAGCTGTTTTTT. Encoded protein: CASSPTRTSGIAGELFF. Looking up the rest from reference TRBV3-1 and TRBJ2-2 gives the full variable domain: DTAVSQTPKYLVTQMGNDKSIKCEQNLGHDTMYWYKQDSKKFLKIMFSYNNKELIINETVPNRFSPKSPDKAHLNLHINSLELGDSAVYFCASSPTRTSGIAGELFFGEGSRLTVL.

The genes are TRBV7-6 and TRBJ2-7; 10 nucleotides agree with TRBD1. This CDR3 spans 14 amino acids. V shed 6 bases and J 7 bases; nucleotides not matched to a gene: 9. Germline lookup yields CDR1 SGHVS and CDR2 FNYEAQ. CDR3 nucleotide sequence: TGTGCCAGCAGACAACCGGGACAGGGGAGGGAGCAGTACTTC. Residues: CASRQPGQGREQYF.

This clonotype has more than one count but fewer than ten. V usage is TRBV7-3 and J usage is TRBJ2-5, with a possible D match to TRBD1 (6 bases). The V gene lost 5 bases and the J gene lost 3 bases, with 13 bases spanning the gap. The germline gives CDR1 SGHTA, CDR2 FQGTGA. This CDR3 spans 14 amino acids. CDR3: CASSTTGQKETQYF. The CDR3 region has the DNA TGTGCCAGCAGCACGACTGGACAGAAAGAGACCCAGTACTTC.

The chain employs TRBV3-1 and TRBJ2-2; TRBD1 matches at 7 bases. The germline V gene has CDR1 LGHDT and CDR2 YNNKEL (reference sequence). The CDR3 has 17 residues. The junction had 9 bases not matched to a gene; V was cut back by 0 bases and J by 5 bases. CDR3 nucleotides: TGTGCCAGCAGCCAAGATGGGGCAGGGGGTAGTACCGGGGAGCTGTTTTTT. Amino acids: CASSQDGAGGSTGELFF. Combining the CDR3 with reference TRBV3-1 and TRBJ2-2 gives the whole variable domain DTAVSQTPKYLVTQMGNDKSIKCEQNLGHDTMYWYKQDSKKFLKIMFSYNNKELIINETVPNRFSPKSPDKAHLNLHINSLELGDSAVYFCASSQDGAGGSTGELFFGEGSRLTVL.

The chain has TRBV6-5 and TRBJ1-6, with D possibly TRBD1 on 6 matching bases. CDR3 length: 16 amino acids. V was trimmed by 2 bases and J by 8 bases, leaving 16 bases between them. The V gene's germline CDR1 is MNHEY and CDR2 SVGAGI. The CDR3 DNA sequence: TGTGCCAGCAGTTACACGACTTGGGGGGCCGATTCACCCCTCCACTTT. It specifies CASSYTTWGADSPLHF.

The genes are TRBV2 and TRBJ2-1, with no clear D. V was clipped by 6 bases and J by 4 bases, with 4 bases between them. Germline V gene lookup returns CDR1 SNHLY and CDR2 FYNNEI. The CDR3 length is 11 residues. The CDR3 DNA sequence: TGTGCCAGCAGGCCATACAATGAGCAGTTCTTC. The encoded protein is CASRPYNEQFF. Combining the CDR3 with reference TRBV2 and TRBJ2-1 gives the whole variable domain EPEVTQTPSHQVTQMGQEVILRCVPISNHLYFYWYRQILGQKVEFLVSFYNNEISEKSEIFDDQFSVERPDGSNFTLKIRSTKLEDSAMYFCASRPYNEQFFGPGTRLTVL.

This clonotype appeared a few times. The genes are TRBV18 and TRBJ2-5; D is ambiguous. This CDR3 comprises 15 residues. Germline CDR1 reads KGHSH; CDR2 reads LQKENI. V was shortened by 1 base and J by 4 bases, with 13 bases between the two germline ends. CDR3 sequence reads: CASSPQAVRGETQYF. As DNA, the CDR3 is TGTGCCAGCTCACCACAGGCTGTTCGAGGAGAGACCCAGTACTTC.

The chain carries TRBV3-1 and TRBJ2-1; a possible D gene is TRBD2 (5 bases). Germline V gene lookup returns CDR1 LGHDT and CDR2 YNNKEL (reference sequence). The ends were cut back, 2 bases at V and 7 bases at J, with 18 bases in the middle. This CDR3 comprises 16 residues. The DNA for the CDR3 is TGTGCCAGCAGCCAATGGGGTCGGGGTGAGCTAAATGAGCAGTTCTTC. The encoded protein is CASSQWGRGELNEQFF.

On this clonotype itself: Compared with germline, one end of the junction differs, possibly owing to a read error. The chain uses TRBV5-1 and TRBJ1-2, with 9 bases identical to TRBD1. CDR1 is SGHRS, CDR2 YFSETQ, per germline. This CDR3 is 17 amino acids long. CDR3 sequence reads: CVSSTGTGRAAGYGYTF. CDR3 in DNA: TGCGTCAGCAGCACCGGGACAGGGAGGGCAGCGGGCTATGGCTACACCTTC.

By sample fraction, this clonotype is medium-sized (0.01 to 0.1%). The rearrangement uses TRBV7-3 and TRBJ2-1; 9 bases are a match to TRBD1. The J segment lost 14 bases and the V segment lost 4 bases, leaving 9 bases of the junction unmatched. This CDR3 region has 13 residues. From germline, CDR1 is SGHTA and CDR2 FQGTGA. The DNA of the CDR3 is TGTGCCAGCAGCTCAGACAGGGGGGAGCAGAAGTTCTTC. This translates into CASSSDRGEQKFF.

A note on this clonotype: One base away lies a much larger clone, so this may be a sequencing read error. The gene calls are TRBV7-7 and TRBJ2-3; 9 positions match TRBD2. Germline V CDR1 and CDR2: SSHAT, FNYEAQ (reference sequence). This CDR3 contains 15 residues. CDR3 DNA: TGTGCCGGCAGTTCGACTAGCGGTCGCACAGATACGCAGTATTTT. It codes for CAGSSTSGRTDTQYF. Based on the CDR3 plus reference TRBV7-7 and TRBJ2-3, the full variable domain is GAGVSQSPRYKVTKRGQDVTLRCDPISSHATLYWYQQALGQGPEFLTYFNYEAQPDKSGLPSDRFSAERPEGSISTLTIQRTEQRDSAMYRCAGSSTSGRTDTQYFGPGTRLTVL.

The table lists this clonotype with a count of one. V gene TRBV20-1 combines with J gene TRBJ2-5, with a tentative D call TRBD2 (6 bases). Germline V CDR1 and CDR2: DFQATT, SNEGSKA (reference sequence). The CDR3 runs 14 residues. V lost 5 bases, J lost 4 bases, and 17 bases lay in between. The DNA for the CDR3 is TGCAGTGCTGGCATGCGGGATACGGCAGAGACCCAGTACTTC. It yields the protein CSAGMRDTAETQYF.

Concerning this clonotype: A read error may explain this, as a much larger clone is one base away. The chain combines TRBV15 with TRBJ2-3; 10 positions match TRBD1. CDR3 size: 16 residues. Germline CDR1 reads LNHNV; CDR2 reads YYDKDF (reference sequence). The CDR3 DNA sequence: TGTGCCACCAGCAGACAGGGACAGGGGAGTCCAGATACGCGGTATTTT. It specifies CATSRQGQGSPDTRYF.